A selection of T cell receptor beta chains follows, all from one sample in a study of shared clonotypes between healthy human individuals. TCRdb keeps only in-frame clones here, not all; method: immunoSEQ multiplex PCR. The sample has approximately 500,000 clones, about 79% seen once. Specimen: PBMCs. Receptors were obtained from a woman aged 40 to 50 in good health. Some clones in this sample may be carry-over from other donors' samples. Each CDR3 is given with its conserved first and last residue. Each record gives: J gene, V gene, D gene, clone size, CDR3 DNA, CDR3 protein. A D gene is named only where the DNA matches it firmly. Clone size is shown for a subset of rows, as once, few, many or a class of expanded clone.

>TRBJ2-3|TRBV5-1|TRBD2|many
TGCGCCAGCAGCTTGGTGGGAGGGGGCACAGATACGCAGTATTTT
CASSLVGGGTDTQYF
>TRBJ1-2|TRBV5-5|TRBD1|once
TGTGCCAGTTCGCGGGACAGCTTAGGCTACACCTTC
CASSRDSLGYTF
>TRBJ1-1|TRBV2|NA|few
TGTGCCAGCAGATCTTACGAGGCTGTGAACACTGAAGCTTTCTTT
CASRSYEAVNTEAFF
>TRBJ2-5|TRBV25-1|TRBD2|once
TGTGCCAGCAGTGACCCCGGGACTAAAGAGACCCAGTACTTC
CASSDPGTKETQYF
>TRBJ2-1|TRBV19|TRBD2|NA
TGTGCCAGTAGTAGAGCGGGACTTGACAATGAGCAGTTCTTC
CASSRAGLDNEQFF
>TRBJ1-3|TRBV5-1|NA|NA
TGCGCCAGCAGTGAGGCAGACTCTGGAAACACCATATATTTT
CASSEADSGNTIYF
>TRBJ2-7|TRBV7-2|NA|few
TGTGCCAGCAGCTTAGAAGGTCACAAACTTTTCGAGCAGTACTTC
CASSLEGHKLFEQYF
>TRBJ1-6|TRBV30|NA|NA
TGTGCCTGGAGTGCAGGGCCGAATTCACCCCTCCACTTT
CAWSAGPNSPLHF
>TRBJ2-7|TRBV7-8|TRBD1|NA
TGTGCCAGCAGCCGACAGGGTAGTAGCTACGAGCAGTACTTC
CASSRQGSSYEQYF
>TRBJ2-6|TRBV18|NA|NA
TGTGCCAGCTCACCTCGGACTATGGACAACTCTGGGGCCAACGTCCTGACTTTC
CASSPRTMDNSGANVLTF
>TRBJ1-4|TRBV28|NA|NA
TGTGCCAGCACTCGGGGCGCAACTAATGAAAAACTGTTTTTT
CASTRGATNEKLFF
>TRBJ1-1|TRBV7-8|NA|NA
TGTGCCAGCAGCTTAATGAACACTGAAGCTTTCTTT
CASSLMNTEAFF
>TRBJ2-1|TRBV7-6|TRBD2|once
TGTGCCAGCAGCGCACTAGCGGGGGGGGTCCGCTACAATGAGCAGTTCTTC
CASSALAGGVRYNEQFF